This T cell receptor (beta chain) is from a study of T cell responses to AZD1222 COVID-19 vaccine. On this clone itself: Its specificity is not known.

It was second doses at about 4 or about 12 weeks that were pooled. Repertoires were generated with immunoSEQ multiplex PCR, while TCRdb's copy carries only in-frame clones and drops some. This sample has 58,000 or so clones, with 75% to 90% found just once. General study points: Of spike-specific TCRs, nearly half reportedly target regions left unmutated in variants. Donors were mostly white British, more females; clonal diversity possibly underestimated. Seropositive at baseline were only a handful of AZD1222 recipients.

Germline V gene data show CDR1 as WSHSY and CDR2 as SAAADI. V shed 10 bases and J 6 bases; nucleotides not matched to a gene: 11. The CDR3 totals 14 residues. The chain employs TRBV10-2 and TRBJ2-5, with 10 nucleotides matching TRBD1. Source: peripheral blood, taken 28 days after the second AZD1222 dose. This TCR was sampled from an adult who received the AZD1222 COVID-19 vaccine. As DNA, the CDR3 is TGCGCCACCTGGACCGGGACAGGGGAACAGACCCAGTACTTC. As protein: CATWTGTGEQTQYF.